The 11 T cell receptor beta chains reported below all come from one sample, sequenced in a study of OX40 agonist ivuxolimab in advanced cancers. Assay: immunoSEQ multiplex PCR; the TCRdb copy retains only in-frame clones and omits some. The data hold about 110,000 clones, with 90% observed a single time. The sample was CD4+ or CD8+ T cells sorted from blood, taken in a trial of the OX40 agonist ivuxolimab. These receptors originate from an adult with an advanced solid tumor such as melanoma, head and neck, liver or kidney cancer.

CDR3 residues: CASSVAAGVGETQYF. In DNA form, the CDR3 reads TGTGCCAGCAGTGTGGCAGCGGGGGTTGGAGAGACCCAGTACTTC. The chain is built from TRBV2 and TRBJ2-5, with 8 positions matching TRBD2. Germline V gene data show CDR1 as SNHLY and CDR2 as FYNNEI. V dropped 4 bases and J dropped 4; count of bases not matched to a gene: 8. There are 15 residues in the CDR3.

This clone was seen only once. V and J are TRBV7-2 and TRBJ1-2; D remains unclear. V dropped 3 bases and J dropped 8 bases, with 10 bases sitting between them. Germline V CDR1 and CDR2: SGHTA, FQGNSA. The CDR3 has 12 amino acids. CDR3 sequence reads: CASSFRTNGYTF. The CDR3 DNA reads as TGTGCCAGCAGCTTCAGGACCAACGGCTACACCTTC.

The V gene is TRBV18, the J gene TRBJ1-5; D is perhaps TRBD1 (5 bases). The CDR3 covers 16 residues. CDR1 and CDR2 from the germline V gene are KGHSH and LQKENI. Trimming removed 6 bases from V and 3 bases from J, with 18 bases in between. CDR3 nucleotide sequence: TGTGCCAGCTCCACCGGGCAGGGTAAGATCAATCAGCCCCAGCATTTT. This encodes CASSTGQGKINQPQHF.

The J gene is TRBJ1-5, the V gene TRBV2; 7 bases match TRBD1. The V segment lost 4 bases and the J segment 3 bases; nucleotides outside the gene matches: 3. The CDR3 has 14 amino acids. The germline V gene has CDR1 SNHLY and CDR2 FYNNEI. The CDR3 DNA follows: TGTGCCAGCAGTGCGGGACAGCTCAATCAGCCCCAGCATTTT. It translates to CASSAGQLNQPQHF.

This chain connects TRBV5-1 to TRBJ2-3, with TRBD1 as a possible D gene (6 bases). The CDR3 runs 15 residues. Trimming cost V 1 base and J 6 bases, with 15 bases left between them. Germline values: CDR1 SGHRS, CDR2 YFSETQ. CDR3: CASSLTGVGADTQYF. CDR3 in DNA: TGCGCCAGCAGCTTGACAGGTGTGGGGGCGGATACGCAGTATTTT.

V gene TRBV29-1 combines with J gene TRBJ2-5; 8 bases map to TRBD1. Germline V gives CDR1 SQVTM, CDR2 ANQGSEA. V trimming: 6 bases; J trimming: 3 bases; junction bases outside the gene matches: 12. The CDR3 covers 15 residues. This CDR3 reads CSVTKTGQAKETQYF. CDR3 nucleotides: TGCAGCGTCACTAAAACGGGACAGGCGAAAGAGACCCAGTACTTC.

The rearrangement links TRBV7-2 to TRBJ2-5; 11 bases are shared with TRBD2. The CDR3 contains 16 residues. Per the germline V gene, CDR1 is SGHTA and CDR2 is FQGNSA. Trimming at V came to 6 bases and at J to 1 base, leaving 7 bases not matched to a gene. DNA of the CDR3: TGTGCCAGCAGTTATTTCCTAGCGGGGGGCCAAGAGACCCAGTACTTC. Translating gives CASSYFLAGGQETQYF.

The chain employs TRBV7-9 and TRBJ2-7, with 10 bases that match TRBD1. V lost 4 bases, J lost 5 bases, and 8 bases stayed unmatched. The CDR3 has 15 residues. Looked up from germline, CDR1 is SEHNR and CDR2 is FQNEAQ (reference sequence). CDR3 loop: CASSSSGTGANEQYF. For the CDR3, the DNA is TGTGCCAGCAGCTCGTCCGGGACAGGGGCCAACGAGCAGTACTTC. Looking up the rest from reference TRBV7-9 and TRBJ2-7 gives the full variable domain: DTGVSQNPRHKITKRGQNVTFRCDPISEHNRLYWYRQTLGQGPEFLTYFQNEAQLEKSRLLSDRFSAERPKGSFSTLEIQRTEQGDSAMYLCASSSSGTGANEQYFGPGTRLTVT.

This chain uses TRBV19 with TRBJ2-3; TRBD2 is a possible D gene (5 bases). Germline V gene data show CDR1 as LNHDA and CDR2 as SQIVND (reference sequence). Trimming shortened V by 3 bases and J by 2 bases, and 12 bases separated the two germline ends. CDR3 length: 15 residues. This chain's CDR3 is CASSMGLAPTDTQYF. The CDR3 DNA sequence: TGTGCCAGTAGTATGGGCCTAGCCCCCACAGATACGCAGTATTTT.

The chain's CDR3 is CASSYGTGYNEQYF. As DNA, the CDR3 is TGTGCCAGCAGTTACGGGACAGGGTATAACGAGCAGTACTTC. The chain employs TRBV6-5 and TRBJ2-7; the match to TRBD1 covers 9 bases. V was clipped by 2 bases and J by 5 bases; unmatched bases: 4. This CDR3 is 14 amino acids long. Per the germline V gene, CDR1 is MNHEY and CDR2 is SVGAGI.

The CDR3 DNA follows: TGCGCCACTCCGACTCGACCCCCCCCAGATACGCAGTATTTT. It translates to CATPTRPPPDTQYF. The chain combines TRBV10-1 with TRBJ2-3, with D hard to call. V lost 10 bases, J lost 4 bases, and 18 bases lay in between. CDR1 and CDR2 (germline): WNHNN, SYGVQD (reference sequence). The CDR3 covers 14 residues.